This T cell receptor beta chain was identified during a study of T-cell memory formation after mild COVID-19 (dated by TCRdb to the early 2020s). For the study in its entirety: TCR sequence clusters from the two donors were found to be largely donor specific. In a couple of donors, T-cell clones that expanded and contracted after mild COVID-19 were tracked by sequencing TCRalpha and TCRbeta repertoires over time. Two young, previously healthy adult volunteers made up the cohort, one male and one female.

This clonotype was picked up one time. Its binding antigen is unknown. Base quality data are lacking; no much larger clone is found one base away. One read alone provides weak support. Sequencing instrument: Illumina NovaSeq 6000. Using 5'RACE with constant-segment primers, TCRalpha and TCRbeta cDNA libraries were constructed, with sample barcodes and unique molecular identifiers added in the process. Trizol reagent was used to extract RNA from every sample. The libraries were amplified in two PCR steps, and the second step added a second sample barcode and Illumina TruSeq adapters. Sequencing of libraries was performed on an Illumina NovaSeq with 2 x 150 bp paired-end reads. As for the original processing: With migec v1.2.7, reads were demultiplexed and then collapsed into UMI-guided consensus sequences. Using mixcr v2.1.11, the UMI consensuses were aligned to TRA and TRB V and J templates and assembled into clonotypes. A clonotype was counted as expanded or contracted only when both edgeR and NoisET called the clonotype significant, with the noise models trained on biological replicates. For edgeR calls, the cutoffs were a false discovery rate-adjusted p below 0.01 and a log2 fold-change threshold of 1. As an exploratory analysis of dynamics, max-normalized trajectories of the 1000 most abundant clonotypes were examined by PCA with hierarchical clustering. Separately sequenced CD4+ and CD8+ repertoires were used to assign the CD4 or CD8 phenotype of responding clones. The public sequencing data were trimmed at Q25 with fastp and processed into clonotypes with MiXCR by TCRdb, which kept only in-frame beta chains. Each CDR3 protein appears once, grouped with its most common genes and DNA. The V and J calls shown here were made by TCRdb, not taken from the authors' results. Across this sample there are about 450,000 distinct CDR3 sequences, with roughly a quarter seen only once. 13% of the sample is held by the ten biggest clonotypes.

Overall study results and their limits: Whether the second-wave clones peaking on day 37 were SARS-CoV-2 specific was not confirmed. Only two mild cases were covered by the study, and larger cohorts that include severe cases with pre-infection samples were considered necessary. Contracting CD4+ clones were located mainly in the CM and EM memory subsets, whereas CD8+ clones were found to be enriched in EMRA. Some responding clones were found in pre-infection memory, which suggests that pre-existing cross-reactive memory T cells took part in the SARS-CoV-2 response. Clones that contracted from day 15 to 85 showed balanced CD4/CD8 phenotypes, whereas a second wave of clones that expanded from day 15 to 37 leaned towards CD4+.

Ficoll-Paque density gradient centrifugation was the method used to isolate PBMCs. V loses 2 bases, J loses 6 bases, and the germline ends lie 14 bases apart. CDR1 MNHNY and CDR2 SVGAGI were looked up in the germline V gene (reference sequence). The CDR3 numbers 15 residues from cysteine through phenylalanine. Only CDR3 DNA remains: 45 bases, in frame from the first base. The specimen sequenced was PBMCs or a T cell subset sorted from them (not recorded which). The sequence is built from TRBV6-6 and TRBJ1-5; the D gene is perhaps TRBD1, from 6 matching bases. This sequence originates from an adult woman who had mild COVID-19 (a few samples of this study predate the infection). The sample titles of this study are shuffled in the database, so cell type and time point are left out; the donor was told from shared clones. The nucleotides read TGTGCCAGCAGTTACCCCACAGGGTACGGTCAGCCCCAGCATTTT. Its protein is CASSYPTGYGQPQHF.